This T cell receptor (beta chain) derives from a study of shared clonotypes between healthy human individuals. Study in general: Used for every donor were three CD4 naive, three CD4 memory, two CD8 naive and one CD8 memory plate.

The CDR3 consists of 13 residues. Trimming shortened V by 3 bases and J by 5 bases, and 9 bases separated the two germline ends. CDR1 is SGDLS and CDR2 is YYNGEE in the germline V gene. Whole-study findings and limits: Genetic and exposure-history diversity was limited by the few donors.

On this clone itself: Its cognate antigen is unknown.

Naive CD8 isolation took CD45RO-negative cells positively selected for CCR7 and excluded terminally differentiated effector memory CD45RA+ cells. Sequenced by immunoSEQ multiplex PCR; TCRdb stores in-frame clones only, minus some. The sample has around 2,000,000 clones, approximately 94% seen once. The sequence was obtained from a man aged 18-30 years in good health. Some clones in this sample may be carry-over from other donors' samples. The rearrangement links TRBV9 to TRBJ2-1, with a possible D match to TRBD2 (5 bases). The material sequenced was naive CD8+ T cells from PBMCs. The CDR3 DNA reads as TGTGCCAGCAGCGAGGACTTGGACAATGAGCAGTTCTTC. As protein: CASSEDLDNEQFF.